The following is a T cell receptor beta chain sequence with its context. A CD45RA+ naive subset and a CD45RA-negative memory subset were split from CD4+ cells. The data are from a study of shared clonotypes between healthy human individuals. Turning to the study itself: The plates for each donor numbered three CD4 naive, three CD4 memory, two CD8 naive and one CD8 memory.

This CDR3 has 15 amino acids. V gave up 0 bases and J gave up 1 base, with 9 bases separating them. Per germline, CDR1 SGHTA and CDR2 FQGNSA. Measured with immunoSEQ multiplex PCR; TCRdb has only the in-frame clones, and not every one. The sample consists of a few million clones, 90% to 95% of them appearing once. Material: naive CD4+ T cells from PBMCs. Specified subset: CD45RA+ positively selected. This rearrangement joins TRBV7-2 to TRBJ2-5; D might be TRBD1 or TRBD2, each matching 5 bases. The receptor was derived from a man aged 18 to 30 in good health. Some clones in this sample may be carry-over from other donors' samples. The CDR3 loop reads CASSLAGAGQETQYF. The CDR3 DNA reads TGTGCCAGCAGCTTAGCCGGGGCCGGCCAAGAGACCCAGTACTTC. The full variable domain, in which reference TRBV7-2 and TRBJ2-5 provide the parts outside the CDR3, is GAGVSQSPSNKVTEKGKDVELRCDPISGHTALYWYRQSLGQGLEFLIYFQGNSAPDKSGLPSDRFSAERTGGSVSTLTIQRTQQEDSAVYLCASSLAGAGQETQYFGPGTRLLVL.